This T cell receptor beta chain was identified during a study of T cells expressing NK-cell markers. Study-level background: It was from sorted CD3+CD56+NKG2C+, CD3+CD56+NKG2C- and CD3+CD56-NKG2C+ T cells that TCR beta repertoires came.

The germline V gene encodes CDR1 KGHDR and CDR2 SFDVKD. This CDR3 has 14 amino acids. No DNA is given; TCRdb re-called the 5' RACE reads and lists each CDR3 protein once. In all, the sample yields approximately 380,000 distinct CDR3 sequences. This sequence joins TRBV24-1 and TRBJ1-2; TCRdb calls TRBD1, which cannot be checked without DNA. This receptor was obtained from a man aged 18-70 years in good health. The sample consisted of blood T cells: a sorted CD56 or NKG2C T cell subset, CD4+ or CD8+ T cells, or bulk PBMC T cells (not recorded which). The CDR3 loop is CATSDFETGNGYTF.